A selection of T cell receptor beta chains follows, all from one sample in a study of tumor-infiltrating lymphocytes in localized non-small cell lung cancer. TCRdb's copy holds only in-frame clones and misses some; the assay was immunoSEQ multiplex PCR. The table records around 6,800 clones, less than 80% of them present only once. Sequences were obtained from uninvolved lung tissue not adjacent to the tumor. These receptors came from a human donor with non-small cell lung cancer. Both conserved end residues are part of each CDR3. Each record gives: CDR3 length, D gene, V gene, clone size, J gene, CDR3 DNA, CDR3 protein. A D gene is named only where the DNA matches it firmly. Rows may omit the clone size; those that give it use once, few, many or a size class.

>13|NA|TRBV18|NA|TRBJ1-2
TGTGCCAGCTCACTAGGACAGTTCTATGGCTACACCTTC
CASSLGQFYGYTF
>15|TRBD2|TRBV9|once|TRBJ2-7
TGTGCCAGCAGCGTAGGGGGGACTAGCGGGTACGAGCAGTACTTC
CASSVGGTSGYEQYF
>15|NA|TRBV5-4|NA|TRBJ1-4
TGTGCCAGCAGCTTGTTGGGGGGAGGGAATGAAAAACTGTTTTTT
CASSLLGGGNEKLFF
>14|TRBD2|TRBV5-1|NA|TRBJ2-5
TGCGCCAGCAGCTTTGGCGGGGGGGGAGAGACCCAGTACTTC
CASSFGGGGETQYF
>17|TRBD2|TRBV7-9|NA|TRBJ2-7
TGTGCCAGCAGCTTATACCCGACTAGCGGGGGCCCCTACGAGCAGTACTTC
CASSLYPTSGGPYEQYF
>15|TRBD1|TRBV29-1|NA|TRBJ2-5
TGCAGCGCCGAGCCGGGACAGGGCAGAGCAGAGACCCAGTACTTC
CSAEPGQGRAETQYF
>16|NA|TRBV10-3|NA|TRBJ1-2
TGTGCCACATGGGTCGAGAAGGGGAGAAGTAACTATGGCTACACCTTC
CATWVEKGRSNYGYTF
>14|TRBD1|TRBV9|NA|TRBJ2-1
TGTGCCAGCAGCGGAGGGGGCAGGGGAAATGAGCAGTTCTTC
CASSGGGRGNEQFF
>12|NA|TRBV25-1|once|TRBJ2-2
TGTGCCAGCAGTCCGAGGGCCGGGGAGCTGTTTTTT
CASSPRAGELFF
>14|NA|TRBV11-3|once|TRBJ2-1
TGTGCCAGCAGCTTAGCCCAGGGTAACAATGAGCAGTTCTTC
CASSLAQGNNEQFF
>16|TRBD2|TRBV5-3|NA|TRBJ2-7
TGTGCCAGAAGCTTTCAGGAGGGACTAGCGGGATGGGAGCAGTACTTC
CARSFQEGLAGWEQYF
>15|TRBD2|TRBV7-2|NA|TRBJ2-3
TGTGCCAGCAGCTTTGTGGGAGGGGGCACAGATACGCAGTATTTT
CASSFVGGGTDTQYF
>17|TRBD2|TRBV10-3|once|TRBJ2-7
TGTGCCATCAGTGAGCCCTCCCTAGCGGGAGGGCCCGGTGAGCAGTACTTC
CAISEPSLAGGPGEQYF
>14|TRBD2|TRBV28|NA|TRBJ2-1
TGTGCCAGCAGTTCCCCTAGCGGGAGGAATGAGCAGTTCTTC
CASSSPSGRNEQFF
>15|NA|TRBV11-3|NA|TRBJ1-1
TGTGCCAGCAGCATTACAGGCTCGCCGAACACTGAAGCTTTCTTT
CASSITGSPNTEAFF
>16|TRBD1|TRBV5-1|once|TRBJ1-6
TGCGCCAGCAGCTTGGAACCGGGACAGGGGAATTCACCCCTCCACTTT
CASSLEPGQGNSPLHF
>16|NA|TRBV4-2|NA|TRBJ2-1
TGTGCCAGCAGCCAAGACGTCGCGGGTGCATCCAATGAGCAGTTCTTC
CASSQDVAGASNEQFF
>17|TRBD1|TRBV5-1|NA|TRBJ2-4
TGCGCCAGCAGCTTGGGGGGGACAGACCTAGCCAAAAACATTCAGTACTTC
CASSLGGTDLAKNIQYF
>14|NA|TRBV6-6|NA|TRBJ1-4
TGTGCCAGCAGTTCCGACCAAACTAATGAAAAACTGTTTTTT
CASSSDQTNEKLFF
>17|TRBD2|TRBV12-5|few|TRBJ2-3
TGTGCTAGTGGTTTGGCCGTCGCAGCGGGGAGTAGGGATACGCAGTATTTT
CASGLAVAAGSRDTQYF
>12|TRBD1|TRBV6-5|NA|TRBJ1-1
TGTGCCAGCAGTTCGACAGGGGGCCGAGCTTTCTTT
CASSSTGGRAFF
>11|NA|TRBV6-5|once|TRBJ1-2
TGTGCCAGCGCGAGAGGACACGGCTACACCTTC
CASARGHGYTF
>15|TRBD2|TRBV19|NA|TRBJ2-1
TGTGCCAGTAGTACTAGCGGGAACCCCTACAATGAGCAGTTCTTC
CASSTSGNPYNEQFF
>13|NA|TRBV5-4|NA|TRBJ1-2
TGTGCCAGCAGCTTGGGCGGGGGAACTGGCTACACCTTC
CASSLGGGTGYTF
>16|TRBD1|TRBV19|few|TRBJ1-5
TGTGCCAGTAGTATTCCAGGACAGGGGGCCCGTCAGCCCCAGCATTTT
CASSIPGQGARQPQHF
>15|TRBD2|TRBV27|NA|TRBJ2-7
TGTGCCAGCAGTTGGAGCGGGAGGGCCTCCTACGAGCAGTACTTC
CASSWSGRASYEQYF
>15|TRBD2|TRBV11-3|NA|TRBJ2-3
TGTGCCAGCAGCCCAGGCGGGGGTCCCACAGATACGCAGTATTTT
CASSPGGGPTDTQYF
>16|TRBD1|TRBV19|once|TRBJ1-5
TGTGCCAGTACCGACCAATTCAGGGGGAGCAATCAGCCCCAGCATTTT
CASTDQFRGSNQPQHF
>17|NA|TRBV27|NA|TRBJ2-4
TGTGCCAGCAGTTTACGCGGTCCAGGGGCGGACAAAAACATTCAGTACTTC
CASSLRGPGADKNIQYF
>13|NA|TRBV5-4|NA|TRBJ1-2
TGTGCCAGCTCACAAGGCGGACTTCGGGACTACACCTTC
CASSQGGLRDYTF